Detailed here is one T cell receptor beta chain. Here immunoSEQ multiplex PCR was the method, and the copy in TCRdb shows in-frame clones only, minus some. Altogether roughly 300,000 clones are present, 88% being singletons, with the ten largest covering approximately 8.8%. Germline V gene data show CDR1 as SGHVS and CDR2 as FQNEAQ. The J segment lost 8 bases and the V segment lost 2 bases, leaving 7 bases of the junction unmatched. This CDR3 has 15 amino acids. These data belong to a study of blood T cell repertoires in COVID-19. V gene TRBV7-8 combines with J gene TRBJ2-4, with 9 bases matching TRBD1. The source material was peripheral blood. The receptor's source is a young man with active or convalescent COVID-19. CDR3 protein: CASSLWRDRDDIQYF. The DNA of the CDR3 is TGTGCCAGCAGCTTATGGAGGGACAGGGATGACATTCAGTACTTC.